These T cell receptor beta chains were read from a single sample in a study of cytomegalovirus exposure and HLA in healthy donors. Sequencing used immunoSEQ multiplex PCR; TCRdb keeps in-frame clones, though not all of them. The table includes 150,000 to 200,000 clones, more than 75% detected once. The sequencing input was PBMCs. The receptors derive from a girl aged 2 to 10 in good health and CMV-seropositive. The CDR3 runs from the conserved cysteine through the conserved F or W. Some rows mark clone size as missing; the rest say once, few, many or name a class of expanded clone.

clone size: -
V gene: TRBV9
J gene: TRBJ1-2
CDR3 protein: CASSVLDRLPYGYTF

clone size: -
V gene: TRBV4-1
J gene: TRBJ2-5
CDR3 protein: CASSQVQGLGETQYF

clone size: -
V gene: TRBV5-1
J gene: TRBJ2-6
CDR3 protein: CASSSQPSGSGANVLTF

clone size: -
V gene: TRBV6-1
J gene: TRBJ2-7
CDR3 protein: CASSELVGGVGEQYF

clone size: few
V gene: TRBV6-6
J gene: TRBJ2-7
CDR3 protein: CASSYPRLAGGEQYF

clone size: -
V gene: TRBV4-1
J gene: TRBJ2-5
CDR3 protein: CASSQDPAGPETQYF

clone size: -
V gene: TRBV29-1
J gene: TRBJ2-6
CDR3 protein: CSVEDTTRGIDSGANVLTF

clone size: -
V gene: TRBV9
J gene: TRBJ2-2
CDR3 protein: CASSAPGRESNTGELFF

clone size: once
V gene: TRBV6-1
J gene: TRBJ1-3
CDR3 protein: CASTIAPGNTIYF

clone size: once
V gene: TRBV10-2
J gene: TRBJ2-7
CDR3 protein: CASRPGLAPYEQYF

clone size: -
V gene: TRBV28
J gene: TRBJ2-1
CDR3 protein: CASSKPASTDEQFF

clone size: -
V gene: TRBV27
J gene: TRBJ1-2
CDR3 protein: CASSLSATDLPYGYTF

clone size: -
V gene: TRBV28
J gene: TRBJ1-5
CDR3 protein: CASSLWRTVSNQPQHF

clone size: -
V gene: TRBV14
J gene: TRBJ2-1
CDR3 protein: CASSQYSGGSSYNEQFF

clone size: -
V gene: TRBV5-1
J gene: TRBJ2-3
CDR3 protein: CASSLEAGGRSTQYF

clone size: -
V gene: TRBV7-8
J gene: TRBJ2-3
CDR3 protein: CASSLGLAGGKDTQYF

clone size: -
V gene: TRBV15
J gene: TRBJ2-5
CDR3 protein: CATSSGTSGLQETQYF

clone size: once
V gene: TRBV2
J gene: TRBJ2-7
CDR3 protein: CASHLGTPYEQYF

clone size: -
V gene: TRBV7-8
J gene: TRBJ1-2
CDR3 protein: CASSPGGQDRRDGYTF

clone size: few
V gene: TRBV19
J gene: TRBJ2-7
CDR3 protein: CASILSAYEQYF

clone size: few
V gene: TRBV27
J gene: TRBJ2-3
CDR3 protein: CASNPFTSGSTDTQYF

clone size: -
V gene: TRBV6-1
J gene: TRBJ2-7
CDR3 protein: CASSVRDRGYEQYF

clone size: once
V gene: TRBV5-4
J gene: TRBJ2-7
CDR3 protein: CASSLGTGGPYEQYF

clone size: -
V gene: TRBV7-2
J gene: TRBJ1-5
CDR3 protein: CASSLAVYQPQHF